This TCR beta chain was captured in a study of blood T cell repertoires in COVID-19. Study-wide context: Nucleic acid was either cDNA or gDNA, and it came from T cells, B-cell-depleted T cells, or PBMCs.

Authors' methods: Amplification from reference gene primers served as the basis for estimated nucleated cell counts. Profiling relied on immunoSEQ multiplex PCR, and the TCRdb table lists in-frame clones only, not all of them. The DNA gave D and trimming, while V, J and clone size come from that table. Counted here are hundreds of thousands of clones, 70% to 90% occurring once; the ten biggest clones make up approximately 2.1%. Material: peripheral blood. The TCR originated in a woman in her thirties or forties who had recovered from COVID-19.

The CDR3, as DNA: TGTGCCAGCAGCCCCAGACAGGGGAACACCGGGGAGCTGTTTTTT. Amino acid sequence: CASSPRQGNTGELFF. The chain links TRBV5-4 to TRBJ2-2, with 7 bases lining up with TRBD1. The CDR3 is 15 residues long. V trimming: 4 bases; J trimming: 1 base; junction bases outside the gene matches: 4. Germline V CDR1 and CDR2: SGHNT, YYREEE (reference sequence).